A single sample is the source of the 19 T cell receptor beta chains below, sequenced in a study of blood T cell repertoires in COVID-19. Profiling relied on immunoSEQ multiplex PCR, and the TCRdb table lists in-frame clones only, not all of them. Here the sample spans 250,000 to 350,000 clones, roughly 80% being singletons. Source material: peripheral blood. The origin of the receptors is a human donor with COVID-19, enrolled during active disease. The donor label of this sample is uncertain.

The chain combines TRBV19 with TRBJ1-5, with TRBD1 matching 8 bases. CDR1 and CDR2 (germline): LNHDA, SQIVND (reference sequence). This CDR3 comprises 18 residues. Trimming removed 3 bases from V and 5 bases from J; junction bases left unmatched: 15. As DNA, the CDR3 is TGTGCCAGTAGTATTAATGGGTACGGACAGGGTGTCTATCAGCCCCAGCATTTT. Protein: CASSINGYGQGVYQPQHF.

J is TRBJ2-2 and V is TRBV7-3; D uncertain. V lost 2 bases, J lost 1 base, and 5 bases lay in between. The CDR3 contains 14 residues. Germline V gives CDR1 SGHTA, CDR2 FQGTGA. Here the CDR3 DNA reads TGTGCCAGCAGCTTACACGGGAACACCGGGGAGCTGTTTTTT. As protein: CASSLHGNTGELFF.

The J gene is TRBJ2-1, the V gene TRBV9; no reliable D call. Germline V lookup: CDR1 SGDLS, CDR2 YYNGEE. V lost 1 base and J lost 7, with 9 bases in between. This CDR3 has 13 amino acids. The CDR3 DNA is TGTGCCAGCAGCGTACTTACCGGGAATGAGCAGTTCTTC. Its translation: CASSVLTGNEQFF.

The V and J genes are TRBV28 and TRBJ1-5; D is undetermined. The germline CDR1 and CDR2 sequences are MDHEN and SYDVKM. V was clipped by 5 bases and J by 0 bases, with 14 bases between them. This CDR3 is built from 16 residues. CDR3 loop: CASSLLGRYSNQPQHF. The CDR3 DNA is TGTGCCAGCAGTCTTCTCGGCAGGTATAGCAATCAGCCCCAGCATTTT.

This chain links TRBV6-5 with TRBJ1-1; 9 nucleotides line up with TRBD1. V lost 6 bases and J lost 5; bases outside the gene matches: 7. The length of the CDR3 is 14 residues. CDR1 and CDR2 from the germline V gene are MNHEY and SVGAGI. For the CDR3, the DNA is TGTGCCAGCAGGGGAGACAGGGGGGGGACTGAAGCTTTCTTT. Its protein product is CASRGDRGGTEAFF.

The V call is TRBV7-2, the J call TRBJ1-2, with 9 bases that match TRBD1. V was clipped by 5 bases and J by 0 bases; unmatched bases: 1. CDR1 and CDR2 (germline): SGHTA, FQGNSA. The CDR3 length is 14 residues. This CDR3 is CASSGQGTNYGYTF. CDR3 bases: TGTGCCAGCAGCGGACAGGGGACTAACTATGGCTACACCTTC.

J is TRBJ1-5 and V is TRBV4-2; weak D call: TRBD1 (5 bases). V lost 4 bases and J lost 2, with 12 bases in between. Germline V gives CDR1 LGHNA, CDR2 YNFKEQ. The CDR3 sequence is 15 residues long. CDR3 sequence: CASSPTGEGNQPQHF. The CDR3 DNA reads as TGTGCCAGCAGCCCGACGGGGGAGGGCAATCAGCCCCAGCATTTT.

This chain uses TRBV7-9 with TRBJ2-2; 7 nucleotides match TRBD2. Trimming took 3 bases from V and 7 from J; bases not matched to a gene: 8. Germline V gives CDR1 SEHNR, CDR2 FQNEAQ (reference sequence). The CDR3 totals 15 residues. CDR3 sequence (DNA): TGTGCCAGCAGCTTGGGACGGGAGGTTAGCGGGGAGCTGTTTTTT. This gives the protein CASSLGREVSGELFF.

This chain connects TRBV7-3 to TRBJ1-1; perhaps TRBD1 as D (6 bases). The CDR3 is 13 residues long. The germline V gene encodes CDR1 SGHTA and CDR2 FQGTGA. The V gene lost 5 bases and the J gene lost 3 bases, with 10 bases spanning the gap. CDR3 nucleotides: TGTGCCAGCAGCCGAGACAGGTACACTGAAGCTTTCTTT. This translates into CASSRDRYTEAFF.

V usage is TRBV21-1 and J usage is TRBJ2-1; the tabulated D call, TRBD2, remains unverified against the DNA. TRBV21-1 has pseudogene status. CDR3 length: 22 amino acids. In nucleotides, the CDR3 is TGTGCCAGCACCTTCTACAAGCGGGGAGAAAGCCAGGGGCCGAGCTCCTACAATGAGCAGTTCTTC. Residues: CASTFYKRGESQGPSSYNEQFF.

This clone came up a few times. V usage is TRBV20-1 and J usage is TRBJ2-3, with 11 bases lining up with TRBD2. CDR1 and CDR2 (germline): DFQATT, SNEGSKA (reference sequence). The V and J ends lost 3 bases and 4 bases, in that order; junction bases with no gene match: 3. The CDR3 contains 14 residues. The CDR3, as DNA: TGCAGTGCTAGTACACTAGCGGGAGCAGATACGCAGTATTTT. Its translation: CSASTLAGADTQYF.

This clone was seen only once. The DNA of the CDR3 is TGCAGCGTTGAAGGCGGGACTTTCAATGAGCAGTTCTTC. This encodes CSVEGGTFNEQFF. The chain recombines TRBV29-1 with TRBJ2-1; D possibly corresponds to TRBD2 (6 bases). V lost 1 base to trimming and J lost 6 bases, with 10 bases between them. The CDR3 is 13 residues long. Germline CDR1 reads SQVTM; CDR2 reads ANQGSEA.

The V gene is TRBV7-9, the J gene TRBJ2-7, with a weak D call TRBD2 (6 bases). Trimming cost V 5 bases and J 3 bases, with 17 bases left between them. Germline CDR1 reads SEHNR; CDR2 reads FQNEAQ (reference sequence). The CDR3 length is 15 residues. The CDR3, as DNA: TGTGCCAGCAGCCCAGTCCTCCACGGGAGCTACGAGCAGTACTTC. The encoded protein is CASSPVLHGSYEQYF.

This chain links TRBV30 with TRBJ2-3, with 14 bases matching TRBD2. There are 17 residues in the CDR3. CDR1 is GTSNPN, CDR2 SVGIG, per germline (reference sequence). V was clipped by 0 bases and J by 2 bases; unmatched bases: 4. The CDR3 coding sequence is TGTGCCTGGAGTGTAGGACTAGCGGGAGGCCACACAGATACGCAGTATTTT. Amino acids: CAWSVGLAGGHTDTQYF.

This clone came up a few times. The genes are TRBV27 and TRBJ2-2, with D unresolved. Germline CDR1 MNHEY, CDR2 SMNVEV (reference sequence). This CDR3 contains 12 residues. Trimming removed 2 bases from V and 7 bases from J, with 5 bases in between. CDR3 DNA sequence: TGTGCCAGCAGTTTAGGTAGCGGGGAGCTGTTTTTT. It encodes CASSLGSGELFF.

V and J are TRBV7-3 and TRBJ2-6; 7 bases agree with TRBD1. Trimming at V came to 5 bases and at J to 2 bases, leaving 3 bases not matched to a gene. Germline CDR1 is SGHTA and CDR2 is FQGTGA. The CDR3 is made up of 15 amino acids. CDR3 coding DNA: TGTGCCAGCAGCCCTGGACAGGCTGGGGCCAACGTCCTGACTTTC. Translating gives CASSPGQAGANVLTF.

This chain connects TRBV2 to TRBJ2-7; D not certain. The ends were cut back, 4 bases at V and 6 bases at J, with 19 bases in the middle. This CDR3 is 15 amino acids long. CDR1 and CDR2 (germline): SNHLY, FYNNEI. Here the CDR3 DNA reads TGTGCCAGCAGTGGAGCAGGAAACAGCCTGGGCGAGCAGTACTTC. Amino acids: CASSGAGNSLGEQYF.

The chain joins TRBV7-2 to TRBJ2-2; 8 positions match TRBD2. The CDR3 has 18 amino acids. Germline values: CDR1 SGHTA, CDR2 FQGNSA. Trimming cost V 4 bases and J 5 bases; bases outside gene matches: 15. The DNA for the CDR3 is TGTGCCAGCAGCTCCGGGGGGGACGGGAGAGGTGGGACCGGGGAGCTGTTTTTT. Its translation: CASSSGGDGRGGTGELFF.

CDR3 region: CATHWGGTGGELFF. CDR3 nucleotides: TGTGCCACGCATTGGGGGGGGACAGGAGGGGAGCTGTTTTTT. The chain couples TRBV6-5 to TRBJ2-2, with D possibly matching TRBD1 (8 bases). This CDR3 comprises 14 residues. The ends were cut back, 10 bases at V and 8 bases at J, with 20 bases in the middle. Looked up from germline, CDR1 is MNHEY and CDR2 is SVGAGI.